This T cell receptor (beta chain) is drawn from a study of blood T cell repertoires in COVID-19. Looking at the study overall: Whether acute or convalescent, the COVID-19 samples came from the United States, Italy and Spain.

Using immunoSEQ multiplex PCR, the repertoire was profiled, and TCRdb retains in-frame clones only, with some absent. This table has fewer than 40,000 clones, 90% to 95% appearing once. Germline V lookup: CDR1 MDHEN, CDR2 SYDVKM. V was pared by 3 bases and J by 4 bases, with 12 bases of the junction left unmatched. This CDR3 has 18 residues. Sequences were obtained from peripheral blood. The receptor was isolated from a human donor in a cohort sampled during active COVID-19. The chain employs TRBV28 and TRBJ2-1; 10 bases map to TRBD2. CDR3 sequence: CASSFSKGLAETYNEQFF. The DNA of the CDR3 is TGTGCCAGCAGTTTTTCCAAAGGACTAGCGGAAACTTACAATGAGCAGTTCTTC.